The T cell receptor (beta chain) described here comes from a study of T cells in Graves' hyperthyroidism and ophthalmopathy. Overall study results and limits: Model predictions of ophthalmopathy came a median 6.5 months before onset. In blood, most of the thyroid clonotypes expanded above 0.001 were also present.

The length of the CDR3 is 15 residues. RNA transcripts served as the template for amplifying TCR beta CDR3 regions. With the HTBI primer set, the TCR CDR3 went through a first round of RT-PCR. Each CDR3 protein gets one entry after TCRdb re-called the multiplex PCR reads with MiXCR. Here the sample spans approximately 430,000 distinct CDR3 sequences, about 15% being singletons. Points on this clonotype: Its target is not known. At one boundary the junction diverges from the germline segment, which might be a read error.

This sequence originates from a man aged 18 to 30 with Graves' ophthalmopathy. Sequencing used blood. The genes are TRBV12-3 or TRBV12-4 and TRBJ2-1, with D possibly matching TRBD1 (5 bases). This CDR3 is CAISLSEAEGDEQFF. CDR3 nucleotides: TGTGCCATCAGTCTGTCTGAGGCCGAAGGGGATGAGCAGTTCTTC.